The rows below give T cell receptor beta chains drawn from one sample of a study of blood T cell repertoires in COVID-19. TCRdb's copy holds only in-frame clones and misses some; the assay was immunoSEQ multiplex PCR. This sample has 250,000 to 350,000 clones, with 75% to 90% found just once. Sample: peripheral blood. These receptors were obtained from a woman between 50 and 59 years old who had recovered from COVID-19. Each CDR3 is given with its conserved first and last residue. Each record gives: V gene, D gene, J gene, CDR3 protein. The D gene is left open where the match is weak.

TRBV21-1	NA	TRBJ2-7	CASSSGQGEQYF
TRBV5-1	TRBD1	TRBJ2-7	CASSLGTGVREQYF
TRBV2	TRBD1	TRBJ1-5	CASSGDRVVGGNQPQHF
TRBV7-8	NA	TRBJ1-3	CASSPTSGTIYF
TRBV25-1	NA	TRBJ1-2	CASSGLVALGSYTF
TRBV5-5	TRBD2	TRBJ2-7	CASSRLASGYEQYF
TRBV5-1	NA	TRBJ2-3	CASSLLIGQSTDTQYF
TRBV29-1	NA	TRBJ1-6	CSVAWGREGSPLHF
TRBV7-2	TRBD1	TRBJ1-2	CASSLLSTGRDGYTF
TRBV7-6	NA	TRBJ2-7	CASSSRSDYEQYF
TRBV28	TRBD1	TRBJ1-1	CASSLRAGTANTEAFF
TRBV28	NA	TRBJ1-1	CASSLRQGNTEAFF
TRBV4-3	NA	TRBJ2-7	CASSQVLGPNEQYF
TRBV5-1	NA	TRBJ1-6	CASSPGLFEVPLHF
TRBV7-8	TRBD1	TRBJ1-5	CASSLVSTGTQPQHF
TRBV6-6	NA	TRBJ2-5	CASSPYSTGAGTQYF
TRBV27	TRBD1	TRBJ1-2	CASSRTGDRGYTF
TRBV27	NA	TRBJ1-6	CASSLGSRNFFDSPLHF
TRBV6-2/TRBV6-3	NA	TRBJ2-4	CASSYPSAGKNIQYF
TRBV4-1	NA	TRBJ2-1	CASSQEGAGYNEQFF
TRBV7-9	NA	TRBJ1-1	CASRDITEAFF
TRBV19	NA	TRBJ1-1	CASSPAPPGDTEAFF
TRBV5-1	NA	TRBJ1-1	CASSDRTASEAFF
TRBV2	NA	TRBJ1-2	CASSDRVSAGYTF
TRBV11-2	NA	TRBJ2-2	CASSLGGRSNTGELFF
TRBV5-1	TRBD1	TRBJ1-4	CASSWMGQGGEKLFF
TRBV7-2	NA	TRBJ1-2	CASSLDSHYGYTF
TRBV6-6	NA	TRBJ2-1	CASSYQGQAAYNEQFF
TRBV7-2	TRBD2	TRBJ2-1	CASSSTSGMGYNEQFF
TRBV19	NA	TRBJ1-6	CASSIGQQGSPLHF
TRBV5-8	TRBD1	TRBJ1-5	CASSLEGDRPNQPQHF
TRBV7-2	NA	TRBJ1-6	CASSLELEGAPLHF
TRBV11-2	TRBD1	TRBJ2-7	CASSPGPGTGLSYEQYF
TRBV28	TRBD1	TRBJ2-7	CVTGDRHYEQYF
TRBV5-1	NA	TRBJ1-5	CASSLGARGSNQPQHF
TRBV30	TRBD1	TRBJ1-2	CAWRQGGYTF
TRBV4-2	NA	TRBJ2-1	CASSPSLPSYNEQFF
TRBV28	TRBD1	TRBJ1-2	CASLLQGARVKGYTF
TRBV28	NA	TRBJ1-1	CASSVRVMNTEAFF
TRBV2	TRBD1	TRBJ1-6	CASSERGDRGNSPLHF
TRBV3-1/TRBV3-2	NA	TRBJ1-2	CASSHAMGAPTGNYGYTF
TRBV7-2	NA	TRBJ1-5	CASSLAIRVGSQPQHF
TRBV19	NA	TRBJ1-2	CASSSVPYGYTF
TRBV18	NA	TRBJ1-1	CASSGFQGSEAFF
TRBV4-1	NA	TRBJ1-6	CATGGLTSSYNSPLHF
TRBV6-2/TRBV6-3	NA	TRBJ1-2	CASSYSIWRGYGYTF
TRBV9	TRBD2	TRBJ2-1	CASSVTSGRISYNEQFF
TRBV6-2/TRBV6-3	TRBD1	TRBJ2-3	CASSYSGGADTQYF
TRBV12-3/TRBV12-4	TRBD2	TRBJ2-2	CASSRGEGGELFF
TRBV19	TRBD1	TRBJ2-5	CASSPGQNQETQYF
TRBV2	NA	TRBJ1-6	CASSRTDNSPLHF
TRBV9	NA	TRBJ1-1	CASSVDPSTGVNTEAFF
TRBV6-2/TRBV6-3	TRBD2	TRBJ2-7	CASSWTSRHEQYF
TRBV11-2	NA	TRBJ2-7	CASSLRQASYEQYF
TRBV6-5	NA	TRBJ2-1	CASRRPRAEQFF